This T cell receptor (beta chain) is drawn from a study of beta chain features in type 1 diabetes. On this clone itself: Antigen specificity is unknown.

The V end was cut by 1 base, the J end by 4 bases, with 13 bases between. Germline V gene lookup returns CDR1 SGHAT and CDR2 FQNNGV. The CDR3 consists of 15 residues. Reverse transcribing all isolated RNA meant expressed TCRB transcripts were sequenced. Here immunoSEQ multiplex PCR was the method, and the copy in TCRdb shows in-frame clones only, minus some. The table lists hundreds of thousands of clones, 15% to 18% of them singletons. Points from the study as a whole: Patients with type 1 diabetes carried fewer insertions and had more deletions at their VDJ junctions.

Sequencing was carried out using naive CD4+ T cells from blood. The V and J genes are TRBV11-2 and TRBJ1-1; a weak D match, TRBD1 (6 bases). This receptor was obtained from a man between 18 and 35 years old in good health. The CDR3 loop is CASSLVSGGGTEAFF. CDR3 coding DNA: TGTGCCAGCAGCTTAGTTTCGGGAGGGGGCACTGAAGCTTTCTTT.